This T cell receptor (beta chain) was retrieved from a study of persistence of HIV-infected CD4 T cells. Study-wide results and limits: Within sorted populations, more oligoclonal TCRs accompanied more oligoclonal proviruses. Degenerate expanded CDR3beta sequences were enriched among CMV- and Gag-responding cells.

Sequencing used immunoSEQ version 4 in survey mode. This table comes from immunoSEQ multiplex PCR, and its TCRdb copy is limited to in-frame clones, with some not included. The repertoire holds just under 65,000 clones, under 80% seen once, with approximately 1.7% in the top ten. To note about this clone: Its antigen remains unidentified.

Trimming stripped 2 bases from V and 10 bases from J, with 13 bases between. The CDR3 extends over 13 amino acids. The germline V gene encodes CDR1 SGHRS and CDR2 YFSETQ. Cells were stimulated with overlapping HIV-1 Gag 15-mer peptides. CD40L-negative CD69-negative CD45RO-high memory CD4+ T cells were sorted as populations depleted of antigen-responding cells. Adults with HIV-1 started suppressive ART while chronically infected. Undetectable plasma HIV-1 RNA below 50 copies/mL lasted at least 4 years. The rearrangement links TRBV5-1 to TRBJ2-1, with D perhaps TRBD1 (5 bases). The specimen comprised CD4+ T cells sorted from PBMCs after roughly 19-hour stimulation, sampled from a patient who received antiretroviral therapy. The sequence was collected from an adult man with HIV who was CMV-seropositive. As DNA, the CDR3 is TGCGCCAGCAGCTTTACAGGCCCAGGCGAGCAGTTCTTC. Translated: CASSFTGPGEQFF.